This T cell receptor beta chain was found in a study of blood T cell repertoires in COVID-19. Per the original methods: Amplification from reference gene primers served as the basis for estimated nucleated cell counts. The data were produced by immunoSEQ multiplex PCR, yet TCRdb's version contains in-frame clones alone and is incomplete. The V and J calls and clone size were taken over from that table, and D and trimming were inferred from the DNA. The sample includes approximately 280,000 clones, 90% of them seen just once. CDR1 and CDR2 from the germline V gene are LNHDA and SQIVND (reference sequence). This CDR3 is 13 amino acids long. V lost 0 bases and J lost 0, with 3 bases in between. The table lists this clone with a count of one.

The J gene is TRBJ2-7, the V gene TRBV19; unclear D gene. Sequenced material: PBMCs or T cells enriched from blood (not recorded which). The TCR originated in a woman between 18 and 29 years old with acute COVID-19. CDR3 amino acids: CASSIDGSYEQYF. The CDR3 DNA is TGTGCCAGTAGTATAGACGGCTCCTACGAGCAGTACTTC.